In its sample, the clone carrying this TCR beta chain was seen many times. The target antigen is unknown. Trimming took 6 bases from V and 3 from J, leaving 8 bases between them. The CDR3 has 12 residues. Germline lookup yields CDR1 MDHEN and CDR2 SYDVKM. The lymph nodes were axillary draining lymph nodes from breast cancer patients. TCRdb used MiXCR to reprocess the multiplex PCR reads, holding one entry per CDR3 protein. This sample carries 180,000 or so distinct CDR3 sequences, more than 25% of them seen once, and the ten largest clones take 3.8%. The sample comes from a study of breast tumors, draining lymph nodes, adjacent tissues. Study-wide results and caveats: Tumor TCR diversity was below lymph nodes but above nontumor tissue. The data were judged consistent with most tumor T cells coming from lymph node and expanding in tumor. Compared with basal-like, luminal-like tumors shared significantly more repertoire with nontumor tissue. That most tumor T cells come from lymph nodes remained unproven.

Sequencing input: axillary lymph node tissue. This sequence joins TRBV28 and TRBJ1-2; a possible D gene is TRBD1 (5 bases). The clonotype was recovered from a female donor with breast cancer. Some clones in this sample may be carry-over from other donors' samples. CDR3 residues: CASSWGYYGYTF. The CDR3 DNA is TGTGCCAGCAGCTGGGGGTACTATGGCTACACCTTC.